Below are 29 T cell receptor beta chains sequenced from a single sample in a study of identical twins. In TCRdb, the 5' RACE reads were re-called with MiXCR into one record per CDR3 protein. Of more than 1.5 million distinct CDR3 sequences listed, about 31% are singletons. The sample taken for sequencing was cord blood. The receptors were sampled from a newborn girl in good health.

V is TRBV30 and J is TRBJ1-2; 8 bases map to TRBD1. V trimming: 7 bases; J trimming: 8 bases; junction bases outside the gene matches: 12. The CDR3 extends over 13 amino acids. Germline V CDR1 and CDR2: GTSNPN, SVGIG (reference sequence). In DNA form, the CDR3 reads TGTGCCTCTCAAAAAGGACAGGGCTCCGGCTACACCTTC. Encoded protein: CASQKGQGSGYTF.

The rearrangement joins TRBV5-1 to TRBJ2-5; D unresolved. The DNA end is a closer match to TRBJ2-7, so the J assignment may be wrong. The CDR3 is 14 residues long. The germline CDR1 and CDR2 sequences are SGHRS and YFSETQ. The CDR3 nucleotides read TGCGCCAGCAGCTTGGAAGCAGGTCTTTCCGAGCAGTACTTC. As protein: CASSLEAGLSEQYF.

This clonotype was recorded a few times. The chain is built from TRBV6-1 and TRBJ1-2; D is perhaps TRBD1 (5 bases). The CDR3 sequence is 14 residues long. Trimming took off 3 bases at V and 8 bases at J, with 16 bases between the two ends. Germline CDR1 and CDR2: MNHNS and SASEGT. This chain's CDR3 is CASSDRDNTGGYTF. The CDR3 coding sequence is TGTGCCAGCAGTGACAGGGATAATACAGGAGGCTACACCTTC.

The J gene is TRBJ2-7, the V gene TRBV20-1; the D gene is possibly TRBD2 (6 bases). The CDR3 sequence is 15 residues long. Germline CDR1 DFQATT, CDR2 SNEGSKA (reference sequence). Trimming shortened V by 0 bases and J by 7 bases, and 19 bases separated the two germline ends. CDR3 sequence: CSARDRLATYNEQYF. The CDR3 region has the DNA TGCAGTGCTAGAGATCGTCTAGCGACCTACAATGAGCAGTACTTC.

This clonotype was picked up a small number of times. This rearrangement joins TRBV7-9 to TRBJ2-5; 8 bases are a match to TRBD1. The germline CDR1 and CDR2 sequences are SEHNR and FQNEAQ (reference sequence). J lost 3 bases, V lost 3 bases, and 3 bases had no gene match. The CDR3 runs to 14 residues. DNA for the CDR3: TGTGCCAGCAGCTTCCGACAGGGGAAAGAGACCCAGTACTTC. It specifies CASSFRQGKETQYF.

This clonotype turned up a few times. The rearrangement links TRBV6-5 to TRBJ1-2, with 7 nucleotides matching TRBD1. There are 14 residues in the CDR3. Germline V gene data show CDR1 as MNHEY and CDR2 as SVGAGI. J gave up 5 bases and V 5 bases, and 8 bases lay outside the gene matches. The CDR3 coding sequence is TGTGCCAGCAGTCCACGGACAGGCGAGTATGGCTACACCTTC. Residues: CASSPRTGEYGYTF.

V gene TRBV11-2 combines with J gene TRBJ2-4, with TRBD2 identical over 11 bases. The CDR3 runs to 18 residues. Losses at the gene ends were 6 bases for V and 1 base for J; bases not matched to a gene: 11. Per the germline V gene, CDR1 is SGHAT and CDR2 is FQNNGV. In nucleotides, the CDR3 is TGTGCCAGCAGTTCTCTTAGCGGGAGGGTCGTCGCCAAAAACATTCAGTACTTC. This encodes CASSSLSGRVVAKNIQYF.

This clonotype showed up just a few times. The gene calls are TRBV6-6 and TRBJ1-5; no definite D call. The CDR3 loop spans 15 amino acids. Germline CDR1 reads MNHNY; CDR2 reads SVGAGI (reference sequence). Trimming removed 0 bases from V and 1 base from J, with 7 bases in between. In DNA form, the CDR3 reads TGTGCCAGCAGTTACTCGCACGACAGCAATCAGCCCCAGCATTTT. Amino acid sequence: CASSYSHDSNQPQHF.

This clonotype was seen more than once but under ten times. The CDR3 region has the DNA TGCAGGGCGGAGACCCAGTACTTC. It specifies CRAETQYF. This chain connects TRBV20-1 to TRBJ2-4; no firm D call. The J call is doubtful: the DNA matches TRBJ2-5 better. CDR1 is DFQATT and CDR2 is SNEGSKA in the germline V gene (reference sequence). The CDR3 runs 8 residues.

Only a few counts were recorded for this clonotype. J is TRBJ1-6 and V is TRBV7-9; D is undetermined. CDR3 size: 13 residues. CDR1 is SEHNR, CDR2 FQNEAQ, per germline (reference sequence). Trimming removed 2 bases at V and 7 bases at J, with 6 bases between. In DNA form, the CDR3 reads TGTGCCAGCAGCTTATTAACGAATTCACCCCTCCACTTT. Translating it yields CASSLLTNSPLHF.

This clonotype occurred a few times. The rearrangement joins TRBV5-1 to TRBJ1-6; 8 bases fit TRBD1. This CDR3 region has 15 residues. Trimming removed 4 bases from V and 8 bases from J; junction bases left unmatched: 8. Per the germline V gene, CDR1 is SGHRS and CDR2 is YFSETQ. This CDR3 is CASSQGQGEDSPLHF. The CDR3 nucleotides read TGCGCCAGCAGCCAAGGACAGGGAGAGGATTCACCCCTCCACTTT.

This chain's CDR3 is CASSRFKTGGTEAFF. CDR3 nucleotide sequence: TGTGCCAGCTCACGATTTAAAACAGGGGGGACTGAAGCTTTCTTT. The genes are TRBV18 and TRBJ1-1, with 8 bases matching TRBD1. CDR1 is KGHSH, CDR2 LQKENI, per germline. The CDR3 is 15 amino acids. J was trimmed by 5 bases and V by 4 bases; bases with no gene match: 9. Complete variable domain (other parts from reference TRBV18 and TRBJ1-1): NAGVMQNPRHLVRRRGQEARLRCSPMKGHSHVYWYRQLPEEGLKFMVYLQKENIIDESGMPKERFSAEFPKEGPSILRIQQVVRGDSAAYFCASSRFKTGGTEAFFGQGTRLTVV.

V gene TRBV20-1 combines with J gene TRBJ2-3, with 12 bases lining up with TRBD2. Trimming cost V 6 bases and J 5 bases; bases outside gene matches: 6. This CDR3 has 14 amino acids. Germline CDR1 reads DFQATT; CDR2 reads SNEGSKA (reference sequence). This CDR3 reads CSARLAGAKDTQYF. The CDR3 DNA is TGCAGTGCCAGACTAGCGGGAGCTAAAGATACGCAGTATTTT.

In its sample, this clonotype was seen a few times. The rearrangement joins TRBV27 to TRBJ1-2; TRBD1 matches 7 bases. Germline V gene lookup returns CDR1 MNHEY and CDR2 SMNVEV (reference sequence). There are 15 residues in the CDR3. V was clipped by 6 bases and J by 4 bases; unmatched bases: 11. CDR3 nucleotide sequence: TGTGCCAGCAGCAAAACCGAGCGACAGGGCTATGGCTACACCTTC. Its protein product is CASSKTERQGYGYTF.

In its sample, this clonotype was seen a few times. The chain carries TRBV7-2 and TRBJ1-5, with 10 bases matching TRBD1. The CDR3 extends over 16 amino acids. Germline CDR1 and CDR2: SGHTA and FQGNSA. V dropped 7 bases and J dropped 3; count of bases not matched to a gene: 9. The CDR3 DNA is TGTGCCAGCAACCCTACGGGACAGGGGACCAATCAGCCCCAGCATTTT. Its protein is CASNPTGQGTNQPQHF.

This clonotype was seen a few times. This chain joins TRBV28 and TRBJ1-2; D is unclear. Per the germline V gene, CDR1 is MDHEN and CDR2 is SYDVKM. V was clipped by 3 bases and J by 3 bases, with 8 bases between them. The CDR3 length is 13 residues. The CDR3 reads CASSFPLDYGYTF. The CDR3 nucleotides are TGTGCCAGCAGTTTTCCCTTGGACTATGGCTACACCTTC.

V usage is TRBV3-1 and J usage is TRBJ1-5; the D gene is possibly TRBD1 (6 bases). The V and J ends lost 1 base and 5 bases respectively, with 6 bases between them. CDR1 and CDR2 (germline): LGHDT, YNNKEL (reference sequence). CDR3 length: 13 amino acids. In DNA, the CDR3 is TGTGCCAGCAGCCAAGGGGGGCATCAGCCCCAGCATTTT. Its protein is CASSQGGHQPQHF.

The chain combines TRBV4-2 with TRBJ1-1; D is unclear. Trimming stripped 0 bases from V and 3 bases from J, with 14 bases between. The CDR3 is 16 amino acids. The V gene's germline CDR1 is LGHNA and CDR2 YNFKEQ. CDR3 sequence: CASSQEIGTVYTEAFF. CDR3 sequence (DNA): TGTGCCAGCAGCCAAGAAATAGGAACAGTCTACACTGAAGCTTTCTTT.

J is TRBJ2-5 and V is TRBV9, with 9 bases lining up with TRBD2. The trim removed 0 bases at V and 5 bases at J, leaving 5 bases unmatched. The CDR3 extends over 15 amino acids. Germline V gives CDR1 SGDLS, CDR2 YYNGEE. The CDR3 DNA follows: TGTGCCAGCAGCGTAGTGGTAGCGGGAGAGGAGACCCAGTACTTC. Its protein product is CASSVVVAGEETQYF.

V is TRBV5-6 and J is TRBJ1-5; unclear D gene. The length of the CDR3 is 16 residues. CDR1 SGHDT and CDR2 YYEEEE come from the germline V gene. The V end was cut by 0 bases, the J end by 0 bases, with 10 bases between. The CDR3 region is CASSLAGYYSNQPQHF. The DNA of the CDR3 is TGTGCCAGCAGCTTGGCGGGGTATTATAGCAATCAGCCCCAGCATTTT. The full variable domain, its missing parts supplied by reference TRBV5-6 and TRBJ1-5, is DAGVTQSPTHLIKTRGQQVTLRCSPKSGHDTVSWYQQALGQGPQFIFQYYEEEERQRGNFPDRFSGHQFPNYSSELNVNALLLGDSALYLCASSLAGYYSNQPQHFGDGTRLSIL.

The gene calls are TRBV7-2 and TRBJ2-6; D might be TRBD2 (5 bases). From germline, CDR1 is SGHTA and CDR2 FQGNSA. The CDR3 is 14 amino acids. Trimming stripped 1 base from V and 11 bases from J, with 12 bases between. The CDR3 is CASSLGAGADVLTF. The CDR3 bases are TGTGCCAGCAGCTTAGGGGCGGGCGCCGACGTCCTGACTTTC. The full variable domain, in which reference TRBV7-2 and TRBJ2-6 provide the parts outside the CDR3, is GAGVSQSPSNKVTEKGKDVELRCDPISGHTALYWYRQSLGQGLEFLIYFQGNSAPDKSGLPSDRFSAERTGGSVSTLTIQRTQQEDSAVYLCASSLGAGADVLTFGAGSRLTVL.

In its sample, this clonotype was seen many times. This chain uses TRBV29-1 with TRBJ2-3, with 9 bases matching TRBD2. Germline V gene sequence: CDR1 SQVTM, CDR2 ANQGSEA. CDR3 length equals 15 residues. V lost 5 bases and J lost 6; bases outside the gene matches: 12. Here the CDR3 DNA reads TGCAGCGTTCATCCCAAGCGGGGGGTTTTGGATACGCAGTATTTT. It encodes CSVHPKRGVLDTQYF.

The rearrangement uses TRBV4-1 and TRBJ2-1; D may be TRBD1 (5 bases). The CDR3 is 13 residues long. In germline, CDR1 is MGHRA, CDR2 YSYEKL. The V end lost 0 bases, the J end lost 9 bases, and 9 bases lay between the germline ends. CDR3 sequence reads: CASSQDRASEQFF. Here the CDR3 DNA reads TGCGCCAGCAGCCAAGACAGGGCAAGTGAGCAGTTCTTC.

The chain joins TRBV4-1 to TRBJ2-1; 10 bases are a match to TRBD1. The CDR3 is made up of 16 amino acids. V trimming: 1 base; J trimming: 5 bases; junction bases outside the gene matches: 5. The V gene's germline CDR1 is MGHRA and CDR2 YSYEKL. The CDR3 spells CASSQGDRGLHNEQFF. Written as DNA, the CDR3 is TGCGCCAGCAGCCAAGGGGACAGGGGACTTCACAATGAGCAGTTCTTC.

The table lists this clonotype with many counts. The chain employs TRBV24-1 and TRBJ2-1; 7 bases fit TRBD2. The CDR3 is 13 amino acids. Germline trimming cut 0 bases from V and 8 bases from J; bases unmatched to any gene: 0. The V gene's germline CDR1 is KGHDR and CDR2 SFDVKD. This CDR3 is CATSDLAGDEQFF. Written as DNA, the CDR3 is TGTGCCACCAGTGATTTGGCGGGGGATGAGCAGTTCTTC.

The chain employs TRBV2 and TRBJ2-1; a possible D gene is TRBD2 (6 bases). Germline CDR1 and CDR2: SNHLY and FYNNEI. The CDR3 covers 16 residues. Trimming took off 2 bases at V and 0 bases at J, with 11 bases between the two ends. In nucleotides, the CDR3 is TGTGCCAGCAGTGAATCGCGGGATCGCTCCTACAATGAGCAGTTCTTC. Its protein product is CASSESRDRSYNEQFF. The full variable domain, rest sourced from reference TRBV2 and TRBJ2-1, is EPEVTQTPSHQVTQMGQEVILRCVPISNHLYFYWYRQILGQKVEFLVSFYNNEISEKSEIFDDQFSVERPDGSNFTLKIRSTKLEDSAMYFCASSESRDRSYNEQFFGPGTRLTVL.

This clonotype was detected a few times. The chain joins TRBV20-1 to TRBJ2-7; 12 bases fit TRBD2. The germline CDR1 and CDR2 sequences are DFQATT and SNEGSKA (reference sequence). V trimming: 3 bases; J trimming: 5 bases; junction bases outside the gene matches: 5. CDR3 length: 14 residues. This chain's CDR3 is CSARRLAGVDEQYF. CDR3 nucleotides: TGCAGTGCTAGGAGACTAGCGGGAGTTGACGAGCAGTACTTC.

This clonotype came up a few times. The chain recombines TRBV5-1 with TRBJ1-2; 10 bases align to TRBD1. Germline CDR1 is SGHRS and CDR2 is YFSETQ. V shed 4 bases and J 4 bases; nucleotides not matched to a gene: 10. CDR3 length equals 16 residues. CDR3 sequence (DNA): TGCGCCAGCAGCAAGGAGGTTGGACAGGGGGGCTATGGCTACACCTTC. Protein: CASSKEVGQGGYGYTF.

This clonotype occurred a few times. The V and J genes are TRBV19 and TRBJ2-7; the D gene could be TRBD1 or TRBD2 (5 bases each). The CDR3 loop spans 14 amino acids. V lost 5 bases, J lost 6 bases, and 17 bases lay in between. Germline V gene data show CDR1 as LNHDA and CDR2 as SQIVND (reference sequence). DNA of the CDR3: TGTGCCAGTAGTCCGGGGACCGCTTACCGCGAGCAGTACTTC. Protein: CASSPGTAYREQYF. Full variable domain (outside the CDR3, taken from reference TRBV19 and TRBJ2-7): DGGITQSPKYLFRKEGQNVTLSCEQNLNHDAMYWYRQDPGQGLRLIYYSQIVNDFQKGDIAEGYSVSREKKESFPLTVTSAQKNPTAFYLCASSPGTAYREQYFGPGTRLTVT.